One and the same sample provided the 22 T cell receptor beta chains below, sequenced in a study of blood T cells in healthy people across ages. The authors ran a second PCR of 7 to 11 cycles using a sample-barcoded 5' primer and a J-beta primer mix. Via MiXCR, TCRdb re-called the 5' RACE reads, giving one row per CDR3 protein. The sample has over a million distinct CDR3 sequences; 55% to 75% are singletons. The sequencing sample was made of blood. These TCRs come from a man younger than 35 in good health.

CDR3 in DNA: TGCAGCGTATGGTTGAGGCTCACAGATACGCAGTATTTT. It is translated as CSVWLRLTDTQYF. This chain uses TRBV29-1 with TRBJ2-3; unclear D gene. From germline, CDR1 is SQVTM and CDR2 ANQGSEA. This CDR3 is 13 amino acids long. V lost 6 bases and J 2 bases, leaving 12 bases between the germline ends.

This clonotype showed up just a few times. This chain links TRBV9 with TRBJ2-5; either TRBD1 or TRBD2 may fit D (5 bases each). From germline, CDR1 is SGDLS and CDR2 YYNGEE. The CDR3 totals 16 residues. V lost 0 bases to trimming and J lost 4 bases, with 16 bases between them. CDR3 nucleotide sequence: TGTGCCAGCAGCGTAGACGGTACGCAGGGACGAGAGACCCAGTACTTC. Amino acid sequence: CASSVDGTQGRETQYF. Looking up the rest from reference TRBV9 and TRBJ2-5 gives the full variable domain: DSGVTQTPKHLITATGQRVTLRCSPRSGDLSVYWYQQSLDQGLQFLIQYYNGEERAKGNILERFSAQQFPDLHSELNLSSLELGDSALYFCASSVDGTQGRETQYFGPGTRLLVL.

Written as DNA, the CDR3 is TGTGCCAGCACGGCGGCAGTCATCTACAATGAGCAGTTCTTC. It is translated as CASTAAVIYNEQFF. The J gene is TRBJ2-1, the V gene TRBV2; D not certain. The CDR3 length is 14 residues. Germline V gene lookup returns CDR1 SNHLY and CDR2 FYNNEI. V lost 7 bases to trimming and J lost 3 bases, with 13 bases between them.

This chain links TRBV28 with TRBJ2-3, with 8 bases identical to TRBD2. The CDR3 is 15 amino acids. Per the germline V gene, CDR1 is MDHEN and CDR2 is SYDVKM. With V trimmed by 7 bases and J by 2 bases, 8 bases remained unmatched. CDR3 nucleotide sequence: TGTGCCAGCACCGTGGGCGGGAGGTACACAGATACGCAGTATTTT. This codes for CASTVGGRYTDTQYF.

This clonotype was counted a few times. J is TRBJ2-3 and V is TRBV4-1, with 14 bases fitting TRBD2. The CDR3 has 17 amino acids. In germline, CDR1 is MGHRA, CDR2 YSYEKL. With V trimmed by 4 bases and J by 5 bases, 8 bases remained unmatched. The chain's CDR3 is CASSPIGLAGGLDTQYF. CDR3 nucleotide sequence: TGCGCCAGCAGCCCTATCGGACTAGCGGGAGGATTAGATACGCAGTATTTT.

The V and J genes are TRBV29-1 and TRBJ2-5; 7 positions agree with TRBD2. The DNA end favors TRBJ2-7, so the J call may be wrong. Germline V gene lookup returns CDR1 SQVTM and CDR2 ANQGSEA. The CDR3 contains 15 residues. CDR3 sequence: CSVELVGGRTGEQYF. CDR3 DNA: TGCAGCGTTGAGTTGGTGGGCGGGAGAACTGGCGAGCAGTACTTC.

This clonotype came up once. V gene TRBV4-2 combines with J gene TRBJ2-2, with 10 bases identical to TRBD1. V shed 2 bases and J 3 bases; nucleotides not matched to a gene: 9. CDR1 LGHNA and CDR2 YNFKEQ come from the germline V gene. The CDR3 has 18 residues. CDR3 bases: TGTGCCAGCAGCCAAATGGCTCCGGGACAGGGGTACACCGGGGAGCTGTTTTTT. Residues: CASSQMAPGQGYTGELFF.

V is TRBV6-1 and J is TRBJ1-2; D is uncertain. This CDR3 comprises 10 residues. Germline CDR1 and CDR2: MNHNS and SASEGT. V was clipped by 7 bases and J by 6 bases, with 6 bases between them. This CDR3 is CASTTNGYTF. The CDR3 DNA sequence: TGTGCCAGCACCACGAATGGCTACACCTTC.

In nucleotides, the CDR3 is TGTGCCAGCAGCTTTAAGGCCCATTCACCCCTCCACTTT. It codes for CASSFKAHSPLHF. The V and J genes are TRBV5-6 and TRBJ1-6; no clear D. Germline V lookup: CDR1 SGHDT, CDR2 YYEEEE. CDR3 length: 13 amino acids. V gave up 2 bases and J gave up 8 bases, with 8 bases separating them.

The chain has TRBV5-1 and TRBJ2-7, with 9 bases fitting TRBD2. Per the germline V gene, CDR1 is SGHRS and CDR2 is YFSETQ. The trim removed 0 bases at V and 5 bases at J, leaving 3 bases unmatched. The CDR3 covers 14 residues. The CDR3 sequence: CASSLGAGGDEQYF. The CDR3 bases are TGCGCCAGCAGCTTGGGAGCGGGGGGTGACGAGCAGTACTTC.

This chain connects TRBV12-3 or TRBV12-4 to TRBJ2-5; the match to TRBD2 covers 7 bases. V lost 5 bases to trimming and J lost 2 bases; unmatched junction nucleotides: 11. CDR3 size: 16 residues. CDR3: CASSPLGGGIQETQYF. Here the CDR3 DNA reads TGTGCCAGCAGTCCCTTGGGGGGAGGGATTCAAGAGACCCAGTACTTC.

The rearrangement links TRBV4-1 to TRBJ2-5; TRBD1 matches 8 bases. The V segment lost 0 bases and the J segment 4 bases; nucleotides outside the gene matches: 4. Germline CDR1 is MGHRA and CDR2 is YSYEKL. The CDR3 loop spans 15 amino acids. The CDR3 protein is CASSQEGRGRETQYF. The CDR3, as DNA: TGCGCCAGCAGCCAAGAAGGCAGGGGGCGAGAGACCCAGTACTTC.

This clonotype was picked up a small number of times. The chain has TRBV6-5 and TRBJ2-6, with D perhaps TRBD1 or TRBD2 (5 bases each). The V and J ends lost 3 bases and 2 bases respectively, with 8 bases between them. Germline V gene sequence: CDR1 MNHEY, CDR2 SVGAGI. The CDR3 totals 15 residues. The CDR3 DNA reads TGTGCCAGCAGTTATGGGACGACTGGGGCCAACGTCCTGACTTTC. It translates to CASSYGTTGANVLTF.

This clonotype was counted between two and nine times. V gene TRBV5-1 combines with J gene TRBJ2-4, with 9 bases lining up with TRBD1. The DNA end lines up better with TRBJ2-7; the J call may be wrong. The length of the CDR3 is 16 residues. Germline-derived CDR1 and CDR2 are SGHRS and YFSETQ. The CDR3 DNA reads TGCGCCAGCAGCCCGGCACCGGGACAGGGCCCCTACGAGCAGTACTTC. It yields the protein CASSPAPGQGPYEQYF.

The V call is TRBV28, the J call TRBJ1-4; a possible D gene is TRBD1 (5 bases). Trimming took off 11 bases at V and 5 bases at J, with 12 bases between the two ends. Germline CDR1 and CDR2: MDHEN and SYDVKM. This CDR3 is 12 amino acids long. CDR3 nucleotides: TGTGCCGAAGGGACGGCCAATGAAAAACTGTTTTTT. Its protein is CAEGTANEKLFF.

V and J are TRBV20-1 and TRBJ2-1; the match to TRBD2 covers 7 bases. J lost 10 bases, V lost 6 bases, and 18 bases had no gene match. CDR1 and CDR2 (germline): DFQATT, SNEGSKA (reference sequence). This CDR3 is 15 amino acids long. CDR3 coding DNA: TGCAGTGCCAAGGATGCCGGGACTACGAACTACGAGCAGTTCTTC. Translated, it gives CSAKDAGTTNYEQFF.

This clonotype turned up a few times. The CDR3 bases are TGTGCCAGCGATAACCGGGCCCCGACGGAGACCCAGTACTTC. Translation gives CASDNRAPTETQYF. The rearrangement joins TRBV6-6 to TRBJ2-5, with D hard to call. CDR1 MNHNY and CDR2 SVGAGI come from the germline V gene (reference sequence). Between the trimmed V and J ends, which lost 8 bases and 5 bases, there was a span of 18 bases. This CDR3 is built from 14 residues.

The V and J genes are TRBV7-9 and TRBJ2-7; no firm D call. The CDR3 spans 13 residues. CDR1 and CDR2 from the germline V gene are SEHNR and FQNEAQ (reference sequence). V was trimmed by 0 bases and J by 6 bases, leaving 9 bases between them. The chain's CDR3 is CASSLAGIGEQYF. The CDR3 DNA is TGTGCCAGCAGCTTAGCAGGGATAGGCGAGCAGTACTTC.

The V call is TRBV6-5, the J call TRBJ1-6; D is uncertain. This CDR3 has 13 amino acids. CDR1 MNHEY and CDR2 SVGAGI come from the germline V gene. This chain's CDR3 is CASRREYNSPLHF. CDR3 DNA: TGTGCGTCGAGGAGGGAGTATAATTCACCCCTCCACTTT.

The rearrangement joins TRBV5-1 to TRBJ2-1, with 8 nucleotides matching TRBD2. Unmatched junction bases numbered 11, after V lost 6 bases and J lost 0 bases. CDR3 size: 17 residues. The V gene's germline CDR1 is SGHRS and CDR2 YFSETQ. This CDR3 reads CASISLLTSDSYNEQFF. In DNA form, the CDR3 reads TGCGCCAGCATCTCCTTACTGACTAGCGACTCCTACAATGAGCAGTTCTTC.

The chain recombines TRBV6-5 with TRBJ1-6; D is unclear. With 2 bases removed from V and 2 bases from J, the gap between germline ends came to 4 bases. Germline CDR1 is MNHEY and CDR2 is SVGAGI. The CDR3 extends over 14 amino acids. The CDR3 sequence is CASSYGPYNSPLHF. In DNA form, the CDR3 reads TGTGCCAGCAGTTACGGTCCCTATAATTCACCCCTCCACTTT.

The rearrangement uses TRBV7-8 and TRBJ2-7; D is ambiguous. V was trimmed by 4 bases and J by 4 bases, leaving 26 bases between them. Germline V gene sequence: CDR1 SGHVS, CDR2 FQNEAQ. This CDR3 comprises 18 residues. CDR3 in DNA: TGTGCCAGCAGCTCGAAAGCCGCCTTCGACCGAAGAAAATACGAGCAGTACTTC. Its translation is CASSSKAAFDRRKYEQYF.